These 18 T cell receptor beta chains were all obtained from the same sample, sequenced in a study of cytomegalovirus exposure and HLA in healthy donors. The PCR made use of 60 Vbeta and 13 Jbeta primers. The assay was immunoSEQ multiplex PCR, and TCRdb's table has in-frame clones only and misses some. The sample has around 100,000 clones, approximately 58% seen once. The sequenced material came from PBMCs. The receptors shown here come from a woman in her twenties or thirties in good health and CMV-seronegative.

The CDR3 nucleotides read TGTGCCAGCAGCTTAGTTCCTAGCGGGGGATACACAGATACGCAGTATTTT. Translation gives CASSLVPSGGYTDTQYF. The genes are TRBV7-8 and TRBJ2-3, with 10 bases that match TRBD2. V shed 1 base and J 2 bases; nucleotides not matched to a gene: 6. The length of the CDR3 is 17 residues. Germline V gene sequence: CDR1 SGHVS, CDR2 FQNEAQ.

Only one count was recorded for this clone. The rearrangement links TRBV7-2 to TRBJ1-1; D is undetermined. CDR1 and CDR2 (germline): SGHTA, FQGNSA. The CDR3 has 12 residues. V was clipped by 11 bases and J by 3 bases, with 13 bases between them. Here the CDR3 DNA reads TGTGCCTCAGGCCGACCCTACACTGAAGCTTTCTTT. This translates into CASGRPYTEAFF. The full variable domain, rest sourced from reference TRBV7-2 and TRBJ1-1, is GAGVSQSPSNKVTEKGKDVELRCDPISGHTALYWYRQSLGQGLEFLIYFQGNSAPDKSGLPSDRFSAERTGGSVSTLTIQRTQQEDSAVYLCASGRPYTEAFFGQGTRLTVV.

The rearrangement links TRBV9 to TRBJ2-2; D is possibly TRBD2 (6 bases). Trimming took 0 bases from V and 4 from J, leaving 10 bases between them. The CDR3 length is 15 residues. Germline CDR1 is SGDLS and CDR2 is YYNGEE. Here the CDR3 DNA reads TGTGCCAGCAGCGTAGCTAGCGTTGTCACCGGGGAGCTGTTTTTT. This encodes CASSVASVVTGELFF.

The rearrangement links TRBV4-3 to TRBJ2-4, with TRBD2 matching over 10 bases. Germline assignment: CDR1 LGHNA and CDR2 YSLEER. This CDR3 has 15 amino acids. V gave up 1 base and J gave up 7 bases; unmatched junction bases: 4. The chain's CDR3 is CASSQGAGGLNIQYF. CDR3 bases: TGCGCCAGCAGCCAAGGAGCGGGAGGGCTGAACATTCAGTACTTC.

This clone was counted a few times. This chain connects TRBV6-1 to TRBJ2-5; no reliable D call. CDR3 size: 16 residues. CDR1 and CDR2 (germline): MNHNS, SASEGT. The V end lost 0 bases, the J end lost 2 bases, and 13 bases lay between the germline ends. The CDR3 is CASSEATLRSQETQYF. The CDR3 nucleotides are TGTGCCAGCAGTGAAGCGACGCTCAGGTCTCAAGAGACCCAGTACTTC.

This chain joins TRBV10-2 and TRBJ1-2; TRBD1 agrees at 9 bases. With V trimmed by 6 bases and J by 0 bases, 8 bases remained unmatched. This CDR3 has 16 amino acids. CDR1 is WSHSY and CDR2 is SAAADI in the germline V gene. The CDR3 reads CASSGLDRGPNYGYTF. DNA for the CDR3: TGCGCCAGCAGCGGGCTGGACAGGGGACCTAACTATGGCTACACCTTC.

The DNA of the CDR3 is TGTGCCAGCAGCGCCCAAGTCAGGGGGCCCGAAGCTTTCTTT. Protein sequence: CASSAQVRGPEAFF. The chain uses TRBV7-6 and TRBJ1-1; 8 bases are a match to TRBD1. The CDR3 runs to 14 residues. Germline V gene data show CDR1 as SGHVS and CDR2 as FNYEAQ. Losses at the gene ends were 5 bases for V and 8 bases for J; bases not matched to a gene: 10.

The chain has TRBV7-2 and TRBJ2-7, with D possibly being TRBD2 (6 bases). CDR1 SGHTA and CDR2 FQGNSA come from the germline V gene. The CDR3 has 15 amino acids. V gave up 4 bases and J gave up 3 bases, with 16 bases separating them. The CDR3 nucleotides are TGTGCCAGCAGCTCCGGGACTTGGGCCGACTACGAGCAGTACTTC. This translates into CASSSGTWADYEQYF.

The genes are TRBV18 and TRBJ1-2, with TRBD1 matching over 8 bases. From germline, CDR1 is KGHSH and CDR2 LQKENI. V lost 6 bases, J lost 4 bases, and 13 bases stayed unmatched. The CDR3 is 16 residues long. CDR3 loop: CASSQFRDRRAYGYTF. The DNA for the CDR3 is TGTGCCAGCTCGCAATTCCGGGACAGGAGGGCCTATGGCTACACCTTC.

The chain carries TRBV9 and TRBJ2-5; TRBD2 agrees at 7 bases. The germline gives CDR1 SGDLS, CDR2 YYNGEE. V lost 3 bases, J lost 2 bases, and 1 base stayed unmatched. The CDR3 contains 13 residues. The CDR3 loop reads CASSGLAQETQYF. In DNA, the CDR3 is TGTGCCAGCAGCGGACTAGCACAAGAGACCCAGTACTTC.

J is TRBJ2-1 and V is TRBV7-2, with 11 bases matching TRBD1. Germline V gene sequence: CDR1 SGHTA, CDR2 FQGNSA. The CDR3 covers 17 residues. V lost 5 bases and J lost 2; bases outside the gene matches: 8. DNA of the CDR3: TGTGCCAGCAGCCCCGGGGGACAGGGGGGCACCTACAATGAGCAGTTCTTC. Translation: CASSPGGQGGTYNEQFF.

This clone has only a few counts. The V and J genes are TRBV18 and TRBJ2-7, with D perhaps TRBD1 (6 bases). Germline V gene sequence: CDR1 KGHSH, CDR2 LQKENI. The CDR3 has 13 amino acids. V shed 3 bases and J shed 6 bases, with 12 bases lying between them. The CDR3 coding sequence is TGTGCCAGCTCACCTAACCTACAGGGCGAGCAGTACTTC. This gives the protein CASSPNLQGEQYF. Together with reference TRBV18 and TRBJ2-7, the CDR3 gives the full variable domain: NAGVMQNPRHLVRRRGQEARLRCSPMKGHSHVYWYRQLPEEGLKFMVYLQKENIIDESGMPKERFSAEFPKEGPSILRIQQVVRGDSAAYFCASSPNLQGEQYFGPGTRLTVT.

This clone showed up just a few times. This rearrangement joins TRBV6-5 to TRBJ2-1; 10 bases match TRBD1. The germline gives CDR1 MNHEY, CDR2 SVGAGI. The CDR3 extends over 15 amino acids. Unmatched junction bases numbered 2, after V lost 2 bases and J lost 4 bases. The CDR3 protein is CASSYGDRGYNEQFF. CDR3 DNA sequence: TGTGCCAGCAGTTACGGGGACAGGGGATACAATGAGCAGTTCTTC.

The V gene is TRBV5-6, the J gene TRBJ1-5, with 9 positions matching TRBD1. This CDR3 contains 15 residues. V shed 2 bases, J shed 3 bases, and the junction held 3 bases outside the gene matches. Germline-derived CDR1 and CDR2 are SGHDT and YYEEEE. DNA for the CDR3: TGTGCCAGCAGCTTTGGGACAGGGCACAATCAGCCCCAGCATTTT. This codes for CASSFGTGHNQPQHF. The full variable domain, rest sourced from reference TRBV5-6 and TRBJ1-5, is DAGVTQSPTHLIKTRGQQVTLRCSPKSGHDTVSWYQQALGQGPQFIFQYYEEEERQRGNFPDRFSGHQFPNYSSELNVNALLLGDSALYLCASSFGTGHNQPQHFGDGTRLSIL.

The genes are TRBV28 and TRBJ2-5; D is uncertain. CDR1 and CDR2 (germline): MDHEN, SYDVKM. There are 15 residues in the CDR3. V was pared by 2 bases and J by 0 bases, with 10 bases between. CDR3 nucleotides: TGTGCCAGCAGTTTACCCTCCGCGAACCAAGAGACCCAGTACTTC. This codes for CASSLPSANQETQYF.

A single count supports this clone. The sample contains more than one DNA sequence encoding this CDR3. The chain combines TRBV6-1 with TRBJ2-1; D is unclear. This CDR3 has 11 amino acids. Germline-derived CDR1 and CDR2 are MNHNS and SASEGT. Trimming stripped 4 bases from V and 4 bases from J, with 2 bases between. CDR3 region: CASSAYNEQFF. CDR3 in DNA: TGTGCCAGCAGTGCATACAATGAGCAGTTCTTC.

The V and J genes are TRBV11-1 and TRBJ2-7; no clear D. Trimming took off 4 bases at V and 3 bases at J, with 4 bases between the two ends. Germline CDR1 reads SGHAT; CDR2 reads FQDESV (reference sequence). The CDR3 has 11 amino acids. DNA of the CDR3: TGTGCCAGCAGCTCTCTCTACGAGCAGTACTTC. Amino acid sequence: CASSSLYEQYF.

This chain links TRBV5-5 with TRBJ1-2, with a weak D call TRBD1 (6 bases). The CDR3 length is 13 residues. The V end was cut by 6 bases, the J end by 6 bases, with 15 bases between. Germline CDR1 and CDR2: SGHKS and YYEKEE (reference sequence). In DNA, the CDR3 is TGTGCCAGCATAGACAGGTCTCAAAATGGCTACACCTTC. Its protein is CASIDRSQNGYTF.